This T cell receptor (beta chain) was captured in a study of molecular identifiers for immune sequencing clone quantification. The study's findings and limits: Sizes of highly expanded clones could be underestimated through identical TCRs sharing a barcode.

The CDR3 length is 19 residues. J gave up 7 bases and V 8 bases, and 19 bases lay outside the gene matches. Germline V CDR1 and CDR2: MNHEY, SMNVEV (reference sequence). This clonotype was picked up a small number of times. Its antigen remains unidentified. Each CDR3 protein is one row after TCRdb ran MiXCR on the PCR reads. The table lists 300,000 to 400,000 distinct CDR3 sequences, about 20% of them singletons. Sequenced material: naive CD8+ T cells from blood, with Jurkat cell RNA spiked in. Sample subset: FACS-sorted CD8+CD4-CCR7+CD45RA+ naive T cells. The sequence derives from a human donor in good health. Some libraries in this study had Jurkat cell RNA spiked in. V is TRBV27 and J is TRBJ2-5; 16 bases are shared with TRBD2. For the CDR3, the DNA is TGTGCCAGCGCAGTCGGTGTTGGGACTAGCGGGAGGGGCCCGGGGACCCAGTACTTC. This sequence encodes CASAVGVGTSGRGPGTQYF.